The 18 T cell receptor beta chains given below trace back to one sample, sequenced in a study of T cell repertoires in cytomegalovirus infection. TCRdb fed the reads into MiXCR, producing one record per CDR3 protein. Of more than 250,000 distinct CDR3 sequences in the sample, 20% to 30% were seen once. What these receptors recognize is not known. The sequencing used cultured PBMCs, collected from culture after CMV antigen stimulation. The source of these receptors is a human donor in good health (CMV status not recorded). Some clones in this sample may be carry-over from other donors' samples.

This sequence joins TRBV6-1 and TRBJ1-1; a weak D match, TRBD1 (6 bases). The germline CDR1 and CDR2 sequences are MNHNS and SASEGT. Trimming stripped 4 bases from V and 4 bases from J, with 13 bases between. The CDR3 extends over 14 amino acids. The DNA of the CDR3 is TGTGCCAGCAGTGCACACAGGGTCGCCACTGAAGCTTTCTTT. Translated: CASSAHRVATEAFF.

This clonotype was counted ten times or more. This chain connects TRBV7-9 to TRBJ1-1; 8 positions match TRBD1. The CDR3 has 16 amino acids. The junction had 15 bases not matched to a gene; V was cut back by 5 bases and J by 7 bases. The germline gives CDR1 SEHNR, CDR2 FQNEAQ (reference sequence). Here the CDR3 DNA reads TGTGCCAGCAGCCCTACACCTGGACAGGGTTATAATGAAGCTTTCTTT. It codes for CASSPTPGQGYNEAFF.

The gene calls are TRBV6-2 or TRBV6-3 and TRBJ2-4; D is undetermined. The CDR3 is 16 amino acids. V lost 0 bases, J lost 3 bases, and 12 bases lay in between. Germline V gives CDR1 MNHEY, CDR2 SVGEGT. Here the CDR3 DNA reads TGTGCCAGCAGTTACTCCATAGACGTTGACAAAAACATTCAGTACTTC. This gives the protein CASSYSIDVDKNIQYF.

This clonotype has just a few counts. The rearrangement uses TRBV12-5 and TRBJ2-3, with D tentatively TRBD1 (5 bases). V was shortened by 4 bases and J by 6 bases, with 11 bases between the two germline ends. Per the germline V gene, CDR1 is LGHNT and CDR2 is FRNRAP. The CDR3 has 13 residues. The CDR3 sequence is CASGYLQDDTQYF. Here the CDR3 DNA reads TGTGCTAGTGGTTATTTACAGGATGATACGCAGTATTTT.

The table lists this clonotype with a few counts. The rearrangement joins TRBV7-6 to TRBJ2-1; 7 nucleotides agree with TRBD2. The germline CDR1 and CDR2 sequences are SGHVS and FNYEAQ. This CDR3 contains 17 residues. J lost 4 bases, V lost 5 bases, and 14 bases had no gene match. The CDR3 sequence is CASSLGFRREGYNEQFF. CDR3 nucleotide sequence: TGTGCCAGCAGCCTCGGGTTTAGGAGGGAGGGATACAATGAGCAGTTCTTC.

The J gene is TRBJ2-5, the V gene TRBV6-2 or TRBV6-3; 7 bases are a match to TRBD1. Losses at the gene ends were 6 bases for V and 4 bases for J; bases not matched to a gene: 8. This CDR3 comprises 14 residues. The germline V gene encodes CDR1 MNHEY and CDR2 SVGEGT. The CDR3 sequence is CASSDSTGSETQYF. The DNA for the CDR3 is TGTGCCAGCAGCGACTCGACAGGGTCAGAGACCCAGTACTTC.

This clonotype turned up a few times. This chain links TRBV7-2 with TRBJ2-3; TRBD1 matches 8 bases. The germline gives CDR1 SGHTA, CDR2 FQGNSA. The CDR3 has 13 amino acids. V shed 4 bases and J 9 bases; nucleotides not matched to a gene: 6. CDR3 sequence: CASSSTGVGTQYF. As DNA, the CDR3 is TGTGCCAGCAGCTCGACAGGGGTTGGGACGCAGTATTTT. The entire variable domain, with the rest obtained from reference TRBV7-2 and TRBJ2-3, is as follows: GAGVSQSPSNKVTEKGKDVELRCDPISGHTALYWYRQSLGQGLEFLIYFQGNSAPDKSGLPSDRFSAERTGGSVSTLTIQRTQQEDSAVYLCASSSTGVGTQYFGPGTRLTVL.

This clonotype was found a few times. The rearrangement uses TRBV11-2 and TRBJ2-1; D unclear. The CDR3 sequence is 13 residues long. Trimming stripped 11 bases from V and 0 bases from J, with 11 bases between. Germline values: CDR1 SGHAT, CDR2 FQNNGV. CDR3 residues: CAGRSSSYNEQFF. CDR3 DNA sequence: TGTGCCGGGCGGAGTAGCTCCTACAATGAGCAGTTCTTC.

This chain connects TRBV6-2 or TRBV6-3 to TRBJ2-3; possible D gene TRBD1, 6 bases. V was pared by 3 bases and J by 2 bases, with 12 bases between. This CDR3 has 15 amino acids. Germline values: CDR1 MNHEY, CDR2 SVGEGT. The CDR3 bases are TGTGCCAGCAGTTATTGGCAGGGGAACACAGATACGCAGTATTTT. Its translation is CASSYWQGNTDTQYF.

This clonotype appeared a few times. The DNA of the CDR3 is TGTGCCACCTCACCTTTCAGGGGGACCTACAATGAGCAGTTCTTC. The encoded protein is CATSPFRGTYNEQFF. This chain connects TRBV28 to TRBJ2-1; 7 nucleotides agree with TRBD1. The CDR3 has 15 residues. Looked up from germline, CDR1 is MDHEN and CDR2 is SYDVKM. V lost 10 bases to trimming and J lost 2 bases; unmatched junction nucleotides: 11.

The chain links TRBV27 to TRBJ2-3; 10 bases align to TRBD1. The CDR3 consists of 17 residues. Germline V lookup: CDR1 MNHEY, CDR2 SMNVEV (reference sequence). V lost 6 bases, J lost 0 bases, and 9 bases stayed unmatched. CDR3 sequence: CASSRDRGPTSTDTQYF. The CDR3 coding sequence is TGTGCCAGCAGCCGGGACAGGGGTCCGACTAGCACAGATACGCAGTATTTT.

This clonotype was detected a few times. The chain is built from TRBV4-3 and TRBJ1-4; a possible D gene is TRBD1 (5 bases). The CDR3 covers 17 residues. Germline V gene sequence: CDR1 LGHNA, CDR2 YSLEER. The V end was cut by 5 bases, the J end by 3 bases, with 19 bases between. CDR3 nucleotides: TGCGCCAGCAGCACTCAGGGAAGATCCGGGGCTAATGAAAAACTGTTTTTT. This codes for CASSTQGRSGANEKLFF.

There are many counts of this clonotype. The V call is TRBV18, the J call TRBJ1-4; D not resolved. Between the trimmed V and J ends, which lost 5 bases and 0 bases, there was a span of 7 bases. The length of the CDR3 is 14 residues. Germline CDR1 is KGHSH and CDR2 is LQKENI. The CDR3 DNA reads as TGTGCCAGCTCAGTCGGTGCAACTAATGAAAAACTGTTTTTT. It translates to CASSVGATNEKLFF. The full variable domain, rest sourced from reference TRBV18 and TRBJ1-4, is NAGVMQNPRHLVRRRGQEARLRCSPMKGHSHVYWYRQLPEEGLKFMVYLQKENIIDESGMPKERFSAEFPKEGPSILRIQQVVRGDSAAYFCASSVGATNEKLFFGSGTQLSVL.

This clonotype has just a few counts. This chain connects TRBV11-2 to TRBJ1-2; unclear D gene. CDR3 length: 15 amino acids. Germline V gene sequence: CDR1 SGHAT, CDR2 FQNNGV. V was cut by 5 bases and J by 8 bases, with 21 bases left in between. CDR3 loop: CASSPGPFILRGYTF. The CDR3 nucleotides are TGTGCCAGCAGCCCTGGGCCATTCATATTGCGGGGCTACACCTTC.

This clonotype showed up just a few times. This chain joins TRBV4-2 and TRBJ1-1, with 9 bases that match TRBD1. V shed 0 bases, J shed 10 bases, and the junction held 9 bases outside the gene matches. Germline CDR1 LGHNA, CDR2 YNFKEQ. The CDR3 is 15 residues long. CDR3 nucleotide sequence: TGTGCCAGCAGCCAAGATACGGGGACAGGGAGGAGAGCTTTCTTT. The encoded protein is CASSQDTGTGRRAFF.

This clonotype occurred a few times. The V call is TRBV12-3 or TRBV12-4, the J call TRBJ2-7, with 10 bases lining up with TRBD2. The trim removed 7 bases at V and 5 bases at J, leaving 5 bases unmatched. This CDR3 has 13 amino acids. DNA for the CDR3: TGTGCCAGCACGTCCAGCGGGAGGGACGAGCAGTACTTC. Its translation is CASTSSGRDEQYF.

This clonotype was found a few times. V is TRBV12-3 or TRBV12-4 and J is TRBJ1-2, with TRBD1 matching over 7 bases. Losses at the gene ends were 7 bases for V and 7 bases for J; bases not matched to a gene: 12. CDR3 length: 14 residues. The CDR3 DNA reads as TGTGCCAGCACCATGATCCTACGGGACAGTGGCTACACCTTC. It specifies CASTMILRDSGYTF.

The CDR3 DNA reads as TGTGCCACCAGCAGAGTTGGAACAGGGAACTATGGCTACACCTTC. The encoded protein is CATSRVGTGNYGYTF. This chain joins TRBV15 and TRBJ1-2; possible D gene TRBD1, 6 bases. The germline gives CDR1 LNHNV, CDR2 YYDKDF (reference sequence). The CDR3 runs 15 residues. V was pared by 1 base and J by 2 bases, with 11 bases between.